The 30 T cell receptor beta chains reported below all come from one sample, sequenced in a study of CXCR3-negative and CXCR3-positive naive CD8 T cells. Study-wide findings and caveats: CXCR3-positive naive cells had TRB CDR3s that were more hydrophobic than CXCR3-negative naive cells had.

These receptors are not linked to any known antigen. In preparing the TRB cDNA libraries, 5' RACE with UMI labels was used. After re-calling the 5' RACE reads, TCRdb lists one entry per CDR3 protein, DNA absent. The sample spans about 63,000 distinct CDR3 sequences; the ten largest clones claim 4.8%. Source material: naive CXCR3+ CD8+ T cells from blood. The subset was: CD45RO-CCR7+CD27+CD95- naive CD8+ T cells expressing CXCR3 (TNR3+). The source of these receptors is a human donor in good health. Some clones in this sample may be carry-over from other donors' samples.

J is TRBJ2-7 and V is TRBV5-1; TCRdb indicates TRBD2, and absent DNA this call remains unverified. The germline CDR1 and CDR2 sequences are SGHRS and YFSETQ. The CDR3 contains 16 residues. CDR3 protein: CASSLVGRGGSYEQYF.

The chain is built from TRBV6-5 and TRBJ2-5; TCRdb's D call, TRBD1, is unchecked because there is no DNA. The CDR3 is 15 residues long. Looked up from germline, CDR1 is MNHEY and CDR2 is SVGAGI. The CDR3 here is CASSSRQGGFETQYF.

V and J are TRBV29-1 and TRBJ1-1; the TCRdb call, TRBD1, lacks DNA for checking. The CDR3 is 14 amino acids. Germline V CDR1 and CDR2: SQVTM, ANQGSEA. CDR3 residues: CSVTGTGLETEAFF.

CDR3 region: CASSYGGVGDSTNTIYF. V and J are TRBV6-5 and TRBJ1-3; without DNA, the TCRdb call of TRBD1 cannot be checked. Per the germline V gene, CDR1 is MNHEY and CDR2 is SVGAGI. This CDR3 contains 17 residues.

The chain joins TRBV10-3 to TRBJ2-7; TCRdb names TRBD1, which stays unverified in the absence of DNA. Germline V gene sequence: CDR1 ENHRY, CDR2 SYGVKD. The CDR3 runs to 12 residues. CDR3 loop: CAISESGTGYVF.

The V gene is TRBV7-9, the J gene TRBJ1-1. This CDR3 contains 14 residues. Germline V lookup: CDR1 SEHNR, CDR2 FQNEAQ (reference sequence). The CDR3 spells CASSSTDGNTEAFF.

This sequence joins TRBV29-1 and TRBJ2-7. This CDR3 contains 15 residues. Germline loops: CDR1 SQVTM, CDR2 ANQGSEA. The chain's CDR3 is CSVEDTLADSYEQYF.

This chain links TRBV3-1 with TRBJ2-7; TCRdb lists TRBD2, though no DNA is available to test this call. Germline-derived CDR1 and CDR2 are LGHDT and YNNKEL (reference sequence). CDR3 length equals 14 residues. CDR3 loop: CASSTSGGPYEQYF.

The J gene is TRBJ1-1, the V gene TRBV29-1; TCRdb's assignment of TRBD1 cannot be checked, as there is no DNA. Germline V gene lookup returns CDR1 SQVTM and CDR2 ANQGSEA. The CDR3 has 14 amino acids. The CDR3 loop is CSVKRGQGGAEAFF.

The chain combines TRBV3-2 with TRBJ1-6; TCRdb's D call, TRBD1, is unchecked because there is no DNA. TRBV3-2 is given as a pseudogene. The CDR3 covers 17 residues. CDR3 amino acids: CASSQDGEGARNSPLHF.

This chain uses TRBV5-1 with TRBJ2-7. Per the germline V gene, CDR1 is SGHRS and CDR2 is YFSETQ. This CDR3 comprises 12 residues. The CDR3 sequence is CASTLGDYEQYF.

V and J are TRBV30 and TRBJ2-7; TCRdb's D call of TRBD1 is untestable without DNA. CDR1 is GTSNPN and CDR2 is SVGIG in the germline V gene (reference sequence). The CDR3 is 14 residues long. The CDR3 region is CAWSPDRNPYEQYF.

The chain uses TRBV7-2 and TRBJ2-7; TCRdb outputs TRBD2, but without DNA this stays unchecked. Germline V CDR1 and CDR2: SGHTA, FQGNSA. The CDR3 loop spans 12 amino acids. The CDR3 protein is CASRVGGYEQYF.

The rearrangement joins TRBV11-2 to TRBJ2-5; as DNA is missing, the TRBD1 call by TCRdb cannot be tested. Germline V gene lookup returns CDR1 SGHAT and CDR2 FQNNGV. The CDR3 is 16 amino acids. CDR3 sequence: CASSRGRDAYQETQYF.

The chain combines TRBV7-2 with TRBJ2-1. This CDR3 spans 12 amino acids. CDR1 SGHTA and CDR2 FQGNSA come from the germline V gene. This CDR3 is CASSSKYNEQFF.

The chain is built from TRBV10-3 and TRBJ2-7; the D call from TCRdb, TRBD1, cannot be confirmed without DNA. The germline V gene has CDR1 ENHRY and CDR2 SYGVKD. This CDR3 has 12 amino acids. CDR3 sequence: CAISDLGNEQYF.

The genes are TRBV28 and TRBJ1-5; the D call from TCRdb, TRBD1, cannot be confirmed without DNA. The V gene's germline CDR1 is MDHEN and CDR2 SYDVKM. The CDR3 has 17 amino acids. The CDR3 here is CASSLDWTGGGNQPQHF.

CDR3 residues: CASSPRGGSGTDTQYF. J is TRBJ2-3 and V is TRBV5-1; there is no DNA to check the TCRdb D call of TRBD1. CDR1 is SGHRS and CDR2 is YFSETQ in the germline V gene. This CDR3 spans 16 amino acids.

The chain uses TRBV7-9 and TRBJ2-1. The CDR3 has 15 amino acids. CDR1 SEHNR and CDR2 FQNEAQ come from the germline V gene (reference sequence). The CDR3 loop reads CASSLVLPARSEQFF. The full variable domain, rest sourced from reference TRBV7-9 and TRBJ2-1, is DTGVSQNPRHKITKRGQNVTFRCDPISEHNRLYWYRQTLGQGPEFLTYFQNEAQLEKSRLLSDRFSAERPKGSFSTLEIQRTEQGDSAMYLCASSLVLPARSEQFFGPGTRLTVL.

This chain joins TRBV4-2 and TRBJ1-6. Looked up from germline, CDR1 is LGHNA and CDR2 is YNFKEQ. CDR3 size: 15 residues. The chain's CDR3 is CASSQAFNDNSPLHF.

This chain uses TRBV20-1 with TRBJ2-7. The CDR3 is 15 amino acids. The germline V gene encodes CDR1 DFQATT and CDR2 SNEGSKA (reference sequence). CDR3 region: CSARDLWTGSYEQYF.

The chain recombines TRBV6-2 or TRBV6-3 with TRBJ1-5; TCRdb selects TRBD1, and the lack of DNA leaves this call unchecked. The CDR3 covers 16 residues. Germline assignment: CDR1 MNHEY and CDR2 SVGEGT. CDR3 protein: CASSPRRQYSNQPQHF.

The J gene is TRBJ2-5, the V gene TRBV11-2. This CDR3 has 14 residues. Germline loops: CDR1 SGHAT, CDR2 FQNNGV. Here the CDR3 reads CASSLEWMEETQYF.

This chain uses TRBV7-3 with TRBJ2-1; TCRdb's D call of TRBD1 is untestable without DNA. Germline V gives CDR1 SGHTA, CDR2 FQGTGA. The CDR3 covers 15 residues. CDR3 sequence: CASSSGTGGYNEQFF.

V is TRBV14 and J is TRBJ2-7. The length of the CDR3 is 12 residues. The germline gives CDR1 SGHDN, CDR2 FVKESK. CDR3 in amino acids: CASSQDNYEQYF.

The rearrangement uses TRBV19 and TRBJ2-6; no DNA is available, so the TRBD2 call from TCRdb remains unchecked. Germline CDR1 is LNHDA and CDR2 is SQIVND (reference sequence). The CDR3 totals 19 residues. This chain's CDR3 is CASTYNLGGIVSGANVLTF.

The gene calls are TRBV4-2 and TRBJ2-2; the D gene TCRdb calls, TRBD1, cannot be checked with no DNA. CDR1 is LGHNA, CDR2 YNFKEQ, per germline. The CDR3 is made up of 18 amino acids. CDR3 residues: CASSQPGSDPANTGELFF.

V and J are TRBV9 and TRBJ2-5; without DNA, the TCRdb call of TRBD2 cannot be checked. Germline V CDR1 and CDR2: SGDLS, YYNGEE. This CDR3 has 15 residues. CDR3 sequence reads: CASSGQSGPGETQYF.

This rearrangement joins TRBV12-3 or TRBV12-4 to TRBJ2-7; TCRdb reports TRBD1, a call that lacks DNA to check it against. The CDR3 loop spans 12 amino acids. The CDR3 here is CASRTGFVEQYF.

This clonotype is identified as medium-sized from frequency. The CDR3 protein is CASSLGGDTDTQYF. V and J are TRBV7-6 and TRBJ2-3; the D call from TCRdb, TRBD1, cannot be confirmed without DNA. CDR1 and CDR2 (germline): SGHVS, FNYEAQ. The CDR3 has 14 amino acids.